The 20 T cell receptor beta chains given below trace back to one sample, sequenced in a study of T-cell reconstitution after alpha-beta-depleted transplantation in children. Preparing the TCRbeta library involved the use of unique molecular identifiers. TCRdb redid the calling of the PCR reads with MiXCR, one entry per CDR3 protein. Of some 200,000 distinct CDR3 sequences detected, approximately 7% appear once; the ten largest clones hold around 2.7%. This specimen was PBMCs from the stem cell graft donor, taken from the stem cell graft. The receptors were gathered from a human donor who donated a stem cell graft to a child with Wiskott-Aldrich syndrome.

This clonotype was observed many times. The CDR3 sequence: CASSSNNFGLAGAQYNEQFF. CDR3 nucleotide sequence: TGTGCCAGCAGTTCCAACAATTTCGGACTAGCGGGGGCCCAATACAATGAGCAGTTCTTC. This rearrangement joins TRBV6-2 or TRBV6-3 to TRBJ2-1; 13 bases are a match to TRBD2. V shed 4 bases, J shed 4 bases, and the junction held 16 bases outside the gene matches. CDR3 length: 20 amino acids. Germline V CDR1 and CDR2: MNHEY, SVGEGT.

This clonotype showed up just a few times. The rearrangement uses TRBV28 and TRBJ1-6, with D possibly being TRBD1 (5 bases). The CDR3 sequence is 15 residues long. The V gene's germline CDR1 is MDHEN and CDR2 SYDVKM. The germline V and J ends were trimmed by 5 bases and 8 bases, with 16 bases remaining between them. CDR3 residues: CASSHRGAGHSPLHF. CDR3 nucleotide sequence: TGTGCCAGCAGTCATCGAGGGGCAGGGCATTCACCCCTCCACTTT.

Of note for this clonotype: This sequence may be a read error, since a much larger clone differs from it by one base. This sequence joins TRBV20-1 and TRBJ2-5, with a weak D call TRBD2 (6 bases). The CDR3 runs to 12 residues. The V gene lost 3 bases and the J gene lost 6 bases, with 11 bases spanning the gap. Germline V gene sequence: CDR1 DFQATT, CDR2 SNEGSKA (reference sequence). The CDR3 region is CSASLGGKTQYF. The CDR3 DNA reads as TGCAGTGCTAGTCTGGGGGGAAAGACCCAGTACTTC.

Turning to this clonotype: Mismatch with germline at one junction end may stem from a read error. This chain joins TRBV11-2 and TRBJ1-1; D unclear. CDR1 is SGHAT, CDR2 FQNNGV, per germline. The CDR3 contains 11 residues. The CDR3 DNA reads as TGTGCCGGCAGCTCGTACACTGAAGCTTTCTTT. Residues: CAGSSYTEAFF.

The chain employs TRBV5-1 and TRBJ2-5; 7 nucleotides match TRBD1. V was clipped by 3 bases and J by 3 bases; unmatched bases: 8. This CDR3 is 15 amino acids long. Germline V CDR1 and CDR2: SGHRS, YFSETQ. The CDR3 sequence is CASSSSGTVEETQYF. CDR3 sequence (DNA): TGCGCCAGCAGCTCCTCCGGGACAGTGGAAGAGACCCAGTACTTC. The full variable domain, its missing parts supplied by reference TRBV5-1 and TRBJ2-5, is KAGVTQTPRYLIKTRGQQVTLSCSPISGHRSVSWYQQTPGQGLQFLFEYFSETQRNKGNFPGRFSGRQFSNSRSEMNVSTLELGDSALYLCASSSSGTVEETQYFGPGTRLLVL.

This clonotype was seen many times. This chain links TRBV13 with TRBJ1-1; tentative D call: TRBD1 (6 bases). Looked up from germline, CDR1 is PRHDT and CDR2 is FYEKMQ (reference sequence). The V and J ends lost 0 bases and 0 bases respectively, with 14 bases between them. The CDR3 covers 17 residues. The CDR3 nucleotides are TGTGCCAGCAGCTTAGGCGGAACAGGGCCCTTGAACACTGAAGCTTTCTTT. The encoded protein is CASSLGGTGPLNTEAFF.

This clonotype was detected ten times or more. CDR3 amino acids: CSAPGLGETQYF. CDR3 nucleotides: TGCAGTGCGCCGGGTTTGGGTGAGACCCAGTACTTC. The chain carries TRBV20-1 and TRBJ2-5; D uncertain. CDR1 is DFQATT, CDR2 SNEGSKA, per germline (reference sequence). The CDR3 loop spans 12 amino acids. The V end lost 6 bases, the J end lost 5 bases, and 13 bases lay between the germline ends.

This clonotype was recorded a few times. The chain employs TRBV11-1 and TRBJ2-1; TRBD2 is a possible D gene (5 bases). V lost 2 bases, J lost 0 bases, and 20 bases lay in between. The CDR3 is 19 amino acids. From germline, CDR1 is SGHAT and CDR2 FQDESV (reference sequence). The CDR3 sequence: CASSLRSPALEDSYNEQFF. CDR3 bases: TGTGCCAGCAGCTTACGGTCCCCGGCCCTGGAGGACTCCTACAATGAGCAGTTCTTC.

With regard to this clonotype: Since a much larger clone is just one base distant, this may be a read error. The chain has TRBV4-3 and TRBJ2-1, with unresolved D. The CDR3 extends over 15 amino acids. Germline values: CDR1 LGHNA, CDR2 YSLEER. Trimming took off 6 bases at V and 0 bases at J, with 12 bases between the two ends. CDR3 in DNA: TGCGCCAGCAGGCTGAGCGTAAGCTCCTACAATGAGCAGTTCTTC. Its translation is CASRLSVSSYNEQFF.

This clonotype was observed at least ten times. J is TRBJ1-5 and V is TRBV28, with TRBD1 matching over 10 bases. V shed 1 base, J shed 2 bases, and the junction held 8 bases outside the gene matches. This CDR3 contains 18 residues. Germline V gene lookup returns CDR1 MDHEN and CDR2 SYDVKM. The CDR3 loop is CASSLSPRQGAGNQPQHF. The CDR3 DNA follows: TGTGCCAGCAGTTTATCCCCGCGACAGGGGGCAGGCAATCAGCCCCAGCATTTT.

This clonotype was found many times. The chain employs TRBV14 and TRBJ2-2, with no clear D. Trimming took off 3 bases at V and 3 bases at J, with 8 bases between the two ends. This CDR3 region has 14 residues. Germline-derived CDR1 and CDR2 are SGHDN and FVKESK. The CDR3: CASSQQGYTGELFF. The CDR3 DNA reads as TGTGCCAGCAGCCAGCAAGGTTACACCGGGGAGCTGTTTTTT.

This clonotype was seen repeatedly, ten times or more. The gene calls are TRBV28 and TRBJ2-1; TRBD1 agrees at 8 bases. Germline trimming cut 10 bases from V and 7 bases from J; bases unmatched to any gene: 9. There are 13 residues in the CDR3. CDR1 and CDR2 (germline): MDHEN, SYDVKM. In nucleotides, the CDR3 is TGTGCCACCAAAAGGCGACAGGGGAATGAGCAGTTCTTC. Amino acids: CATKRRQGNEQFF.

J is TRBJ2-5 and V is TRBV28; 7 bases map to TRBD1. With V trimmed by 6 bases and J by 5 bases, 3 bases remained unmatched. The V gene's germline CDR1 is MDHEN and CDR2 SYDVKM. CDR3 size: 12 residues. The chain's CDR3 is CASRTGVETQYF. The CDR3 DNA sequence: TGTGCCAGCAGAACAGGGGTGGAGACCCAGTACTTC.

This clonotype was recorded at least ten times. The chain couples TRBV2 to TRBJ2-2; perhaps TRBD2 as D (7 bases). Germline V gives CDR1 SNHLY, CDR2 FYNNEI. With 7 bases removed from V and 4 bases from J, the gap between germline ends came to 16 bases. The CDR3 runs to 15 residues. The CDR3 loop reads CASTIRGASTGELFF. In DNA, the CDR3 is TGTGCCAGCACGATACGGGGGGCTTCCACCGGGGAGCTGTTTTTT.

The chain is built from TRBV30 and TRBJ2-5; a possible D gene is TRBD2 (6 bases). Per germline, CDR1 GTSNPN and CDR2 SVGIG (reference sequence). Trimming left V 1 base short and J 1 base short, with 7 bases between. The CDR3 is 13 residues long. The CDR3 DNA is TGTGCCTGGAGTGGCGGGATCCAAGAGACCCAGTACTTC. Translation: CAWSGGIQETQYF.

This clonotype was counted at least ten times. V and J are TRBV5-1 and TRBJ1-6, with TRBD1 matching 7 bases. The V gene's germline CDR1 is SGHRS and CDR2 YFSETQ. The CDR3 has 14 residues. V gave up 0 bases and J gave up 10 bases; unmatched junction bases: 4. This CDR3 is CASSLGQGDSPLHF. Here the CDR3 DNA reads TGCGCCAGCAGCTTGGGACAGGGTGACTCACCCCTCCACTTT. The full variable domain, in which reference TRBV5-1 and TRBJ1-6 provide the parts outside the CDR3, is KAGVTQTPRYLIKTRGQQVTLSCSPISGHRSVSWYQQTPGQGLQFLFEYFSETQRNKGNFPGRFSGRQFSNSRSEMNVSTLELGDSALYLCASSLGQGDSPLHFGNGTRLTVT.

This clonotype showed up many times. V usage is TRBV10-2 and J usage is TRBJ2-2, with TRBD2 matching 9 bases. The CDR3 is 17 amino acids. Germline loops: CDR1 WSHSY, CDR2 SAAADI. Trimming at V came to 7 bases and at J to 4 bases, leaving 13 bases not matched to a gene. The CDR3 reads CASTPPIAGVVTGELFF. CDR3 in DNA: TGCGCCAGCACCCCCCCGATAGCGGGAGTCGTCACCGGGGAGCTGTTTTTT.

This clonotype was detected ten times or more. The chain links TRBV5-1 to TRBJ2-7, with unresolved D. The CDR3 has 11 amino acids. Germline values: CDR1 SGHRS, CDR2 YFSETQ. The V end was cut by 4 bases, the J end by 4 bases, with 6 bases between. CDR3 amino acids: CASSHGYEQYF. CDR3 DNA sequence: TGCGCCAGCAGCCATGGTTACGAGCAGTACTTC.

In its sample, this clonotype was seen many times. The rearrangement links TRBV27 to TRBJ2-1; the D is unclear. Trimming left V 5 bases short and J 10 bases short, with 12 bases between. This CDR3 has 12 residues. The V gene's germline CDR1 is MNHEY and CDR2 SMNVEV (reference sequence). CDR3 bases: TGTGCCAGCAGTGCCCCGGAGAGAGAGCAGTTCTTC. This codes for CASSAPEREQFF.

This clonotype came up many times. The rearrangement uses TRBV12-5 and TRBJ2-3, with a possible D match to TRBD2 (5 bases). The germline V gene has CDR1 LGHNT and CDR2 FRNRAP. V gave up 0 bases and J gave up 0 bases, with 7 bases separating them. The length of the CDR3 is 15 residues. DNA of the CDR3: TGTGCTAGTGGTTTGGTTCGGGAAAGCACAGATACGCAGTATTTT. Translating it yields CASGLVRESTDTQYF.